This TCR beta chain was sequenced for a study of blood T cell repertoires in COVID-19. TCRdb's copy holds only in-frame clones and misses some; the assay was immunoSEQ multiplex PCR. The data contain about 310,000 clones, roughly 85% of them singletons. Germline V CDR1 and CDR2: SEHNR, FQNEAQ (reference sequence). V lost 2 bases and J 0 bases, leaving 11 bases between the germline ends. The CDR3 extends over 16 amino acids. Sequencing was performed on PBMCs or T cells enriched from blood (not recorded which). This TCR was sampled from a man aged 25-45 years who had recovered from COVID-19. J is TRBJ1-3 and V is TRBV7-9, with TRBD1 as a possible D gene (5 bases). The CDR3 DNA reads TGTGCCAGCAGCTTATCCTCCGACAGCTCTGGAAACACCATATATTTT. Encoded protein: CASSLSSDSSGNTIYF.